These T cell receptor beta chains were read from a single sample in a study of blood T cell repertoires in COVID-19. Repertoires were generated with immunoSEQ multiplex PCR, while TCRdb's copy carries only in-frame clones and drops some. This sample has about 110,000 clones; around nine tenths occur once, and the top ten carry roughly 4%. Specimen: peripheral blood. Source of these receptors: a man aged 40-50 years with acute or convalescent COVID-19. CDR3s include the opening cysteine and the closing phenylalanine or tryptophan. D genes are given only for firm matches. The size entry is marked missing in some rows and otherwise reads once, few, many or a size class.

CASSFFSRDSYGYTF TGTGCCAGCAGCTTTTTTTCCCGGGACAGCTATGGCTACACCTTC TRBV5-6 . TRBJ1-2 TRBD1
CASTPGWRFSEETQYF TGTGCCAGCACCCCGGGGTGGCGTTTTTCGGAGGAGACCCAGTACTTC TRBV2 . TRBJ2-5 .
CASSLSSPGQAGDGYTF TGCGCCAGCAGCTTATCATCCCCGGGACAGGCGGGGGATGGCTACACCTTC TRBV5-1 once TRBJ1-2 TRBD1
CAWSEGQLANEKLFF TGTGCCTGGAGTGAGGGACAGTTGGCTAATGAAAAACTGTTTTTT TRBV30 . TRBJ1-4 TRBD1
CASREQGAAYEQYF TGTGCCAGCAGAGAACAGGGGGCGGCGTACGAGCAGTACTTC TRBV6-6 . TRBJ2-7 TRBD1
CASSQGGPGDRVYNEKLFF TGCGCCAGCAGCCAAGGGGGGCCCGGCGACAGGGTTTATAATGAAAAACTGTTTTTT TRBV4-3 . TRBJ1-4 TRBD1
CSASIQGADTQYF TGCAGTGCTAGTATACAGGGCGCAGATACGCAGTATTTT TRBV20-1 . TRBJ2-3 .
CASRKTAPYEQYF TGTGCCAGCAGGAAGACAGCCCCCTACGAGCAGTACTTC TRBV6-5 . TRBJ2-7 .
CASSVGLGQETQYF TGTGCCAGCAGCGTCGGACTAGGCCAAGAGACCCAGTACTTC TRBV9 . TRBJ2-5 TRBD2
CAWSLDVSGNTIYF TGTGCCTGGAGTCTAGATGTATCTGGAAACACCATATATTTT TRBV30 . TRBJ1-3 .
CATQLGGSYNEQFF TGTGCCACACAACTAGGGGGCTCCTACAATGAGCAGTTCTTC TRBV19 . TRBJ2-1 .
CASSELGGPTKLFF TGTGCCAGCAGTGAATTGGGCGGGCCTACAAAACTGTTTTTT TRBV6-1 once TRBJ1-4 .
CSAREGTGLEQYF TGCAGCGCCCGAGAGGGTACAGGACTAGAGCAGTACTTC TRBV29-1 . TRBJ2-7 .
CASSATGVSRDEQFF TGTGCCAGCAGCGCCACAGGGGTTAGTAGGGATGAGCAGTTCTTC TRBV7-3 once TRBJ2-1 TRBD1
CAISEGGRNTGELFF TGTGCCATCAGTGAAGGAGGGAGGAACACCGGGGAGCTGTTTTTT TRBV10-3 . TRBJ2-2 .
CASTSSPGPYGYTF TGTGCCAGCACCTCGAGCCCAGGGCCCTATGGCTACACCTTC TRBV5-5 once TRBJ1-2 .
CASSLARDSPNYGYTF TGTGCCAGCAGCTTAGCTCGGGACAGCCCTAACTATGGCTACACCTTC TRBV7-7 . TRBJ1-2 TRBD1
CAWSGLATGELFF TGTGCCTGGAGTGGACTAGCGACCGGGGAGCTGTTTTTT TRBV30 . TRBJ2-2 TRBD2
CASSEGLAAYNEQFF TGTGCCAGCAGCGAGGGACTAGCGGCCTACAATGAGCAGTTCTTC TRBV5-4 . TRBJ2-1 TRBD2
CASSGGQDSGLLFF TGCGCCAGCAGCGGCGGACAGGACTCAGGGTTACTGTTTTTT TRBV5-1 . TRBJ1-4 TRBD1
CASSPNRGPSYEQYF TGTGCCAGCAGCCCCAACAGGGGACCCAGCTACGAGCAGTACTTC TRBV4-2 . TRBJ2-7 TRBD1
CSARGTDTQYF TGCAGTGCGCGGGGGACGGATACGCAGTATTTT TRBV20-1 . TRBJ2-3 TRBD2
CASSPGQYYEQYF TGTGCCAGCAGCCCGGGACAGTACTACGAGCAGTACTTC TRBV14 . TRBJ2-7 TRBD1
CASSPGTFQETQYF TGTGCCAGCTCACCTGGGACTTTTCAAGAGACCCAGTACTTC TRBV18 . TRBJ2-5 .
CASSYRTDTEAFF TGTGCCAGCAGTTATCGGACAGACACTGAAGCTTTCTTT TRBV12-3/TRBV12-4 . TRBJ1-1 .
CASSALREGAFF TGTGCCAGCAGCGCCCTCCGTGAGGGCGCTTTCTTT TRBV9 . TRBJ1-1 .
CASSGLAGFNEQFF TGTGCCAGCTCGGGACTAGCGGGATTTAATGAGCAGTTCTTC TRBV5-4 . TRBJ2-1 TRBD2
CASGFFRSPPPETQYF TGTGCTAGTGGTTTCTTCAGGTCCCCTCCCCCAGAGACCCAGTACTTC TRBV12-5 . TRBJ2-5 .
CASSLGGGKSYEQYF TGTGCCAGCAGCTTAGGCGGGGGGAAGTCCTACGAGCAGTACTTC TRBV7-2 medium-sized TRBJ2-7 TRBD2
CASSPSGRRERNTDTQYF TGCGCCAGCAGTCCGTCCGGGCGTAGGGAGCGGAACACAGATACGCAGTATTTT TRBV5-1 . TRBJ2-3 .
CASSPGTSGEQETQYF TGTGCCAGCAGCCCCGGGACTAGCGGGGAGCAAGAGACCCAGTACTTC TRBV11-3 . TRBJ2-5 TRBD2
CASSSPTGLYGYTF TGTGCCAGCAGCTCCCCGACAGGACTCTATGGCTACACCTTC TRBV7-9 . TRBJ1-2 .
CSVRGTGQANEKLFF TGCAGCGTCCGTGGGACAGGGCAGGCTAATGAAAAACTGTTTTTT TRBV29-1 . TRBJ1-4 TRBD1
CAISGQGSYEQYF TGTGCCATCAGTGGTCAGGGGTCCTACGAGCAGTACTTC TRBV10-3 . TRBJ2-7 .
CASSAGIGQGSYNEQFF TGTGCCAGCAGCGCAGGAATCGGACAGGGCTCCTACAATGAGCAGTTCTTC TRBV7-9 . TRBJ2-1 TRBD1
CASSDAGELFF TGTGCCAGCAGTGACGCCGGGGAGCTGTTTTTT TRBV6-1 . TRBJ2-2 .
CASSLSAGLNYGYTF TGTGCCAGCAGCTTGAGTGCAGGCTTAAACTATGGCTACACCTTC TRBV5-4 . TRBJ1-2 .
CASSPTGGNSPLHF TGCGCCAGCAGCCCTACAGGGGGCAATTCACCCCTCCACTTT TRBV5-1 . TRBJ1-6 TRBD1
CASSWAPDGETQYF TGTGCCAGCAGCTGGGCCCCCGACGGAGAGACCCAGTACTTC TRBV7-8 . TRBJ2-5 .
CATSDNLRQGASYNEQFF TGTGCCACCAGTGACAACTTACGACAGGGGGCCTCCTACAATGAGCAGTTCTTC TRBV24-1 few TRBJ2-1 TRBD1
CASTFAGQNYGYTF TGTGCCAGCACCTTTGCGGGGCAGAACTATGGCTACACCTTC TRBV6-5 . TRBJ1-2 .
CASSSPGGNEKLFF TGTGCCAGCAGTTCCCCAGGGGGTAATGAAAAACTGTTTTTT TRBV28 . TRBJ1-4 TRBD1
CASSLAQGVNIQYF TGTGCCAGCAGCTTAGCCCAGGGCGTGAACATTCAGTACTTC TRBV7-8 few TRBJ2-4 .
CASSLGVGEGEQYF TGTGCCAGCAGCTTAGGAGTCGGAGAGGGCGAGCAGTACTTC TRBV11-3 . TRBJ2-7 .
CASSERQGAGYGYTF TGTGCCAGCAGCGAGAGACAGGGGGCAGGCTATGGCTACACCTTC TRBV5-6 . TRBJ1-2 TRBD1
CASSVSQPQHF TGTGCCAGCAGTGTGAGTCAGCCCCAGCATTTT TRBV12-3/TRBV12-4 . TRBJ1-5 .
CASSRDPGGRYTYEQYF TGTGCCAGCTCACGAGATCCAGGGGGCCGTTATACCTACGAGCAGTACTTC TRBV18 . TRBJ2-7 TRBD1
CASSDRPPEAFF TGTGCCAGCAGCGACAGACCGCCTGAAGCTTTCTTT TRBV13 . TRBJ1-1 .
CASSPDSNYGYTF TGTGCCAGCAGCCCGGACAGTAACTATGGCTACACCTTC TRBV3-1/TRBV3-2 . TRBJ1-2 .
CASSMGSAGGTDTQYF TGCGCCAGCAGTATGGGATCGGCGGGGGGCACAGATACGCAGTATTTT TRBV5-1 . TRBJ2-3 TRBD2
CASSLRPEQGNTEAFF TGTGCCAGCAGCCTGAGGCCTGAGCAGGGGAACACTGAAGCTTTCTTT TRBV5-5 once TRBJ1-1 .
CASSWSGQGPYNEQFF TGTGCCAGCAGCTGGTCAGGACAGGGGCCCTACAATGAGCAGTTCTTC TRBV5-4 . TRBJ2-1 TRBD1
CASSQGVLAGASYEQYF TGTGCCAGCAGCCAAGGTGTACTAGCGGGGGCCTCCTACGAGCAGTACTTC TRBV3-1/TRBV3-2 . TRBJ2-7 TRBD2
CASSFGTGYEQYF TGTGCCAGCAGCTTCGGGACAGGGTACGAGCAGTACTTC TRBV7-8 . TRBJ2-7 TRBD1
CASTQTGFAEAFF TGTGCCAGTACTCAGACAGGGTTCGCTGAAGCTTTCTTT TRBV19 . TRBJ1-1 TRBD1